Sequencing of this T cell receptor beta chain was carried out in a study of T cells in Graves' hyperthyroidism and ophthalmopathy. Looking at the study overall: The initial diagnosis was the point when peripheral blood was collected, ahead of any treatment.

Study conclusions and caveats: Ophthalmopathy was model-predicted a median about six months pre-onset. Within blood appeared most thyroid clonotypes that had expanded above 0.001.

TCR beta CDR3 sequences were amplified from RNA transcripts. First-round RT-PCR with HTBI primers amplified the TCR CDR3 region. MiXCR, applied by TCRdb to the multiplex PCR reads, yields one record per CDR3 protein. The table shows 600,000 or so distinct CDR3 sequences, with around 16% occurring only once. Patients were excluded because of uncontrolled infection, other autoimmune disease, pregnancy or lactation. There are many counts of this clonotype. Its specificity is not known. At one boundary the junction diverges from the germline segment, which might be a read error. The sequence was collected from a woman in her 30s with Graves' hyperthyroidism. The sequenced material came from blood.

CDR3 residues: CASSLTGYNEQFF. CDR3 in DNA: TGTGCCAGCAGCTTAACAGGTTACAATGAGCAGTTCTTC. This chain uses TRBV5-1 with TRBJ2-1, with D possibly TRBD1 on 5 matching bases. The germline CDR1 and CDR2 sequences are SGHRS and YFSETQ. The CDR3 spans 13 residues.